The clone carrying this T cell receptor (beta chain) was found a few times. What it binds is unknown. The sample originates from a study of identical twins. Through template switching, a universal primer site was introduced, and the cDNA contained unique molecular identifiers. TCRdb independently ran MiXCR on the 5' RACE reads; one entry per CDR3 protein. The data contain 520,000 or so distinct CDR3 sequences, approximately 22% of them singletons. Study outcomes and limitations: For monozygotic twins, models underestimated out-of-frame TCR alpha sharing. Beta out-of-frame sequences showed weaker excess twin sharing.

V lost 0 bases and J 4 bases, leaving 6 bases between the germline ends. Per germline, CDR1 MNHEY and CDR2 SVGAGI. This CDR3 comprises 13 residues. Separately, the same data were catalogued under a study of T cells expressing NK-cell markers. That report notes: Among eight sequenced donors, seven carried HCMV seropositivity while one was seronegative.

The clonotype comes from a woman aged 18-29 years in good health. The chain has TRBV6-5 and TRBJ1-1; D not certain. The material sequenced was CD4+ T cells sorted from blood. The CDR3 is CASSYSITTEAFF. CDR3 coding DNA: TGTGCCAGCAGTTACTCGATAACCACTGAAGCTTTCTTT.